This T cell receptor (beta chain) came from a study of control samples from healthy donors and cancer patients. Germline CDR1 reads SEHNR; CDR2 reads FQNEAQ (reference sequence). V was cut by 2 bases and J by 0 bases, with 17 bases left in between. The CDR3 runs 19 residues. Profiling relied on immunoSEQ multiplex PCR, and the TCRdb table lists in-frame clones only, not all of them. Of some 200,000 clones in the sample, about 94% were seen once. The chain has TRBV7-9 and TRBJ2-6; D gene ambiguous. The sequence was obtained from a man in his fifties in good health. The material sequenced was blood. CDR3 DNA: TGTGCCAGCAGCTTATCCTACAGCGATTTAAGCTCTGGGGCCAACGTCCTGACTTTC. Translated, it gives CASSLSYSDLSSGANVLTF.